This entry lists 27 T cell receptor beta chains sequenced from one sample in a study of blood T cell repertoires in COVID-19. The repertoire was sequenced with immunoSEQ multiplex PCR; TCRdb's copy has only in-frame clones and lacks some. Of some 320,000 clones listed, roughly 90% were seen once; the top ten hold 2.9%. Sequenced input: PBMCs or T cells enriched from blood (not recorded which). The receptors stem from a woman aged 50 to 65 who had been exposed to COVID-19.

CDR3: CAVNDREHEQFF. Written as DNA, the CDR3 is TGTGCCGTCAATGACAGGGAACATGAGCAGTTCTTC. The rearrangement links TRBV10-3 to TRBJ2-1; 7 bases map to TRBD1. CDR1 and CDR2 from the germline V gene are ENHRY and SYGVKD. The trim removed 11 bases at V and 8 bases at J, leaving 9 bases unmatched. This CDR3 region has 12 residues.

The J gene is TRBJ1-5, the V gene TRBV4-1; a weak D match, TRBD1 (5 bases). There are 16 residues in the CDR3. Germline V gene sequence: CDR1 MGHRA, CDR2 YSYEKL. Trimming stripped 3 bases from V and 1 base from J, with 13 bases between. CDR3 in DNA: TGCGCCAGCAGCCATGTGGGGCAGGGAAGCAATCAGCCCCAGCATTTT. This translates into CASSHVGQGSNQPQHF.

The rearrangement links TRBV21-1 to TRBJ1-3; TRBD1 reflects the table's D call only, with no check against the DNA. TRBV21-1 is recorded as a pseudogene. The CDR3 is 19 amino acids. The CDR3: CASSKNPGERQSSGNTIYF. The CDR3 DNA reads TGTGCCAGCAGCAAAAATCCAGGGGAGAGGCAAAGCTCTGGAAACACCATATATTTT.

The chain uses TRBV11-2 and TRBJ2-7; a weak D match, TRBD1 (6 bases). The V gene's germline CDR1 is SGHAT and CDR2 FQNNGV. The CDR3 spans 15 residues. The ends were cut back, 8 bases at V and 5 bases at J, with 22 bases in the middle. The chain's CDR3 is CASGNPTGLPNEQYF. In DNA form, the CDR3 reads TGTGCCAGCGGCAACCCAACAGGGCTCCCCAACGAGCAGTACTTC.

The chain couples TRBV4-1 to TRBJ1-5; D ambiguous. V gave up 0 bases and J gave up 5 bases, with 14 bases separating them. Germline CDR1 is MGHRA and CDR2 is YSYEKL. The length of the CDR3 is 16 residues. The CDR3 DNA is TGCGCCAGCAGCCAAGATTCCGGCCCAGGCGATCAGCCCCAGCATTTT. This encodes CASSQDSGPGDQPQHF.

CDR3 residues: CASGQGAETEAFF. CDR3 bases: TGCGCCAGCGGACAGGGGGCAGAGACTGAAGCTTTCTTT. The gene calls are TRBV5-1 and TRBJ1-1, with 11 nucleotides matching TRBD1. CDR3 size: 13 residues. V was clipped by 7 bases and J by 5 bases; unmatched bases: 4. From germline, CDR1 is SGHRS and CDR2 YFSETQ.

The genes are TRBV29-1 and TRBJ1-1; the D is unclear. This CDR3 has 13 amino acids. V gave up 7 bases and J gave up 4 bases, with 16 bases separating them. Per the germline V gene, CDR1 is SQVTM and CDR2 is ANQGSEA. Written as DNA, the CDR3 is TGCAGCGGCGAAGACCGTCGGGGCACTGAAGCTTTCTTT. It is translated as CSGEDRRGTEAFF. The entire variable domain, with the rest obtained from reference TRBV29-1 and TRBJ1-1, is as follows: SAVISQKPSRDICQRGTSLTIQCQVDSQVTMMFWYRQQPGQSLTLIATANQGSEATYESGFVIDKFPISRPNLTFSTLTVSNMSPEDSSIYLCSGEDRRGTEAFFGQGTRLTVV.

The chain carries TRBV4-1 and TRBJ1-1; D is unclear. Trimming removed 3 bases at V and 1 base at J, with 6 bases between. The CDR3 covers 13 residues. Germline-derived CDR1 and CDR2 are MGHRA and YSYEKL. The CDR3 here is CASSHPGNTEAFF. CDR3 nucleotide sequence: TGCGCCAGCAGCCACCCAGGGAACACTGAAGCTTTCTTT.

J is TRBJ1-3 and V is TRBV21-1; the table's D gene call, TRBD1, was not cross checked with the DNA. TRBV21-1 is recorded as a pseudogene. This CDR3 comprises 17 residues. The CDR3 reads CASSKESGGAPGNTIYF. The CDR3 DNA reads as TGTGCCAGCAGCAAAGAGTCAGGGGGCGCCCCTGGAAACACCATATATTTT.

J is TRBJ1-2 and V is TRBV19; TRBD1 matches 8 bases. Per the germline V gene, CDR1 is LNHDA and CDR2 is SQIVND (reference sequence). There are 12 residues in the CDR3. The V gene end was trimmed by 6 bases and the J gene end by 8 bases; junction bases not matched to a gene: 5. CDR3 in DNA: TGTGCCAGTAGCGGACAGGGAGGAGGCTACACCTTC. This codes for CASSGQGGGYTF.

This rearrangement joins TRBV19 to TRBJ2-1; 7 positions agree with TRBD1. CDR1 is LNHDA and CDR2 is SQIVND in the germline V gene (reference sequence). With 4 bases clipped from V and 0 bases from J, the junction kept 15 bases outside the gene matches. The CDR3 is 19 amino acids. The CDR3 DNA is TGTGCCAGTAGTAAGGACAGGACCCCAACCCAAGGCTCCTACAATGAGCAGTTCTTC. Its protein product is CASSKDRTPTQGSYNEQFF.

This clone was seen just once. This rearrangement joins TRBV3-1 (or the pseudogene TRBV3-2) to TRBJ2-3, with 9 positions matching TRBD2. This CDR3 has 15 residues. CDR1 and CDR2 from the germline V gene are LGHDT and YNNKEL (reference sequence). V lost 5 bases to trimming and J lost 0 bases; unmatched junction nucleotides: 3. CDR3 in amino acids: CASSGGGASTDTQYF. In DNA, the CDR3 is TGTGCCAGCAGCGGCGGGGGGGCTAGCACAGATACGCAGTATTTT.

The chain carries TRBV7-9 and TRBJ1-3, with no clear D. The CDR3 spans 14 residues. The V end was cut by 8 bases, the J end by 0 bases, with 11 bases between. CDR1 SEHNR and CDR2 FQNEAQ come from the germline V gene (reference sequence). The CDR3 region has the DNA TGTGCCAGCCGTGAGGGAGACTCTGGAAACACCATATATTTT. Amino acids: CASREGDSGNTIYF.

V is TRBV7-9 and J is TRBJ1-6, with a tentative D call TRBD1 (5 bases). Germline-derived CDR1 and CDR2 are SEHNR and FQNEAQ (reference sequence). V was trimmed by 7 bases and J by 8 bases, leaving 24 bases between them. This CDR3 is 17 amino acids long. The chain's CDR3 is CASNFGGGVVAHSPLHF. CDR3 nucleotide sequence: TGTGCCAGCAACTTCGGGGGAGGAGTAGTGGCGCATTCACCCCTCCACTTT.

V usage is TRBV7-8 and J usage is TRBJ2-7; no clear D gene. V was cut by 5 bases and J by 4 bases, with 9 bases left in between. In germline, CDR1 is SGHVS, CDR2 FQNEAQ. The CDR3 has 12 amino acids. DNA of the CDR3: TGTGCCAGCAGCCCAACAACGTACGAGCAGTACTTC. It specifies CASSPTTYEQYF.

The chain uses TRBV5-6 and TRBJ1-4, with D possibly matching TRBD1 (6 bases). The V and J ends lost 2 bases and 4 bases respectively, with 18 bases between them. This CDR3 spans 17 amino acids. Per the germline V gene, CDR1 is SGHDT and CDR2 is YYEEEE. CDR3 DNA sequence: TGTGCCAGCAGCTTACTCGATTGGGACAAAGTTAATGAAAAACTGTTTTTT. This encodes CASSLLDWDKVNEKLFF. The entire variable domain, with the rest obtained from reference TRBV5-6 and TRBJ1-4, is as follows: DAGVTQSPTHLIKTRGQQVTLRCSPKSGHDTVSWYQQALGQGPQFIFQYYEEEERQRGNFPDRFSGHQFPNYSSELNVNALLLGDSALYLCASSLLDWDKVNEKLFFGSGTQLSVL.

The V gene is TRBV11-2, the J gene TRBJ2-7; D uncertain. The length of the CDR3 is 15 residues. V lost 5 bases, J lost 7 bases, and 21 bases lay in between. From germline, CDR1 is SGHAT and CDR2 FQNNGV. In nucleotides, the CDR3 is TGTGCCAGCAGCATGACACGTTCCGTCGATTTGGAGCAGTACTTC. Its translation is CASSMTRSVDLEQYF.

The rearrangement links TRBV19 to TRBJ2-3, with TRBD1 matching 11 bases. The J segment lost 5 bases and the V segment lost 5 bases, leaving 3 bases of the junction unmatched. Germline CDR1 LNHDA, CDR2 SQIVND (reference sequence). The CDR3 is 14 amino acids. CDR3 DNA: TGTGCCAGTAGTCGGGACAGGGGGGGAGATACGCAGTATTTT. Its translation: CASSRDRGGDTQYF.

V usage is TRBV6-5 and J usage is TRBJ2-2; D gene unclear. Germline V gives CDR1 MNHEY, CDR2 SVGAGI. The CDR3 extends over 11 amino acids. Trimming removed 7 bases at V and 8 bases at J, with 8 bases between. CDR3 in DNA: TGTGCCAGCACTCAGGCAGGGGAGCTGTTTTTT. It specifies CASTQAGELFF.

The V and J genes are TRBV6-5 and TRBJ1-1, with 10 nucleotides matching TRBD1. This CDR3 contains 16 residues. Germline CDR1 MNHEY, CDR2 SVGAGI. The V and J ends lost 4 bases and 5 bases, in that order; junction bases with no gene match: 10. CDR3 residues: CASSSPPTGGVTEAFF. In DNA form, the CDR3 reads TGTGCCAGCAGTTCTCCACCGACAGGGGGCGTAACTGAAGCTTTCTTT.

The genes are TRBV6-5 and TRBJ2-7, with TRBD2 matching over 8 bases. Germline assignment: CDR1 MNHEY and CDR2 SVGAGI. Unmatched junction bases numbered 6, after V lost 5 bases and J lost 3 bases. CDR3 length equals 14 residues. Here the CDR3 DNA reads TGTGCCAGCAGTCTTAGAAGCGGGGGCTACGAGCAGTACTTC. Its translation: CASSLRSGGYEQYF.

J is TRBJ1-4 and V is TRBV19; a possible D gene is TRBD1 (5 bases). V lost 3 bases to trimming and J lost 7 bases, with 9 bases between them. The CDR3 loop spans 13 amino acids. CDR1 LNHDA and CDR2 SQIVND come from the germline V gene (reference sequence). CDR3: CASSMRGSEKLFF. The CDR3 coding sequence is TGTGCCAGTAGTATGCGGGGGAGTGAAAAACTGTTTTTT.

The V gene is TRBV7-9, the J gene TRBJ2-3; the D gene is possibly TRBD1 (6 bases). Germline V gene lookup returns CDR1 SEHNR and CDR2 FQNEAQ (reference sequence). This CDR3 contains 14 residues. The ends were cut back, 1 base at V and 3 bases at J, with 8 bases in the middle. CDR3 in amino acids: CASSLVQGTDTQYF. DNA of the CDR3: TGTGCCAGCAGCTTAGTACAGGGTACAGATACGCAGTATTTT.

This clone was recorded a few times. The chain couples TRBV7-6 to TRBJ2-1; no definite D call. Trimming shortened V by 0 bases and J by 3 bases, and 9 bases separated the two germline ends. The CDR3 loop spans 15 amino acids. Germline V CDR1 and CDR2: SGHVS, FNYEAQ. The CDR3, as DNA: TGTGCCAGCAGCTTAGCCGCAGGATTCTACAATGAGCAGTTCTTC. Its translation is CASSLAAGFYNEQFF.

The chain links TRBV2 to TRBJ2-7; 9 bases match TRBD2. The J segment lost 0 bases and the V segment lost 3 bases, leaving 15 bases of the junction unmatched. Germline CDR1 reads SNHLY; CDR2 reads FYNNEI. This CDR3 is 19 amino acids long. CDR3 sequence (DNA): TGTGCCAGCAGTGACAGCAGCGGGGGGATAAATACAAGCTCCTACGAGCAGTACTTC. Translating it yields CASSDSSGGINTSSYEQYF.

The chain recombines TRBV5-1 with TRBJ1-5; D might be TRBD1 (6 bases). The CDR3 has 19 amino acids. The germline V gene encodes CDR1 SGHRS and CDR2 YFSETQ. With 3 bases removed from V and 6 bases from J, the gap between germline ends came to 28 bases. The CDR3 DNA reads TGCGCCAGCAGCTCAGGGGAAATTACGGTTTCACGGCCCGGTCAGCCCCAGCATTTT. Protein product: CASSSGEITVSRPGQPQHF.

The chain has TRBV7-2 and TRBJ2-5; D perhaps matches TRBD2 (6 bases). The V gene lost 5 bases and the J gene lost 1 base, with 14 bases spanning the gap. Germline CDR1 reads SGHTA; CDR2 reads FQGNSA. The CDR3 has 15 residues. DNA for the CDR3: TGTGCCAGCAGCCTATTGTGGGGGGTCCAAGAGACCCAGTACTTC. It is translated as CASSLLWGVQETQYF.